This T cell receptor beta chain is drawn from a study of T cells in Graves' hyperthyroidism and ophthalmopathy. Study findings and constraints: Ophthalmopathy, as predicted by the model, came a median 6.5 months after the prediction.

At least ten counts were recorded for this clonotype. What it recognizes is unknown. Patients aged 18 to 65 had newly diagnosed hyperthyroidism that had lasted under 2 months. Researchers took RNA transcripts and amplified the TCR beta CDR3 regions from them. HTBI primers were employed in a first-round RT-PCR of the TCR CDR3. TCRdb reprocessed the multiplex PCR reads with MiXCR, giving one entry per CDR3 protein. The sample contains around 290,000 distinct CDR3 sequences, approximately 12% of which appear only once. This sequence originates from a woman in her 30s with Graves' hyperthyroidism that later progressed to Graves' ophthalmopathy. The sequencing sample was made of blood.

The CDR3 is CASSFGGWDTEAFF. The CDR3, as DNA: TGTGCCAGCAGCTTTGGTGGATGGGACACTGAAGCTTTCTTT. This rearrangement joins TRBV7-2 to TRBJ1-1; D is uncertain. There are 14 residues in the CDR3. The V gene's germline CDR1 is SGHTA and CDR2 FQGNSA. Trimming took off 3 bases at V and 3 bases at J, with 11 bases between the two ends.